These 2 T cell receptor beta chains originate from one sample sequenced in a study of blood T cell repertoires in COVID-19. Data came from immunoSEQ multiplex PCR; TCRdb stores just in-frame clones and leaves some out. The table has tens of thousands of clones, around 80% seen once. Specimen: peripheral blood. The receptors shown here come from an elderly man with active or convalescent COVID-19.

The gene calls are TRBV7-2 and TRBJ1-2; TRBD1 matches 7 bases. Per germline, CDR1 SGHTA and CDR2 FQGNSA. V trimming: 4 bases; J trimming: 4 bases; junction bases outside the gene matches: 9. The CDR3 covers 15 residues. The CDR3 nucleotides are TGTGCCAGCAGCTCCAAGGGGGCGCGAGGCTATGGCTACACCTTC. Translating it yields CASSSKGARGYGYTF.

Only a few counts were recorded for this clone. V and J are TRBV6-5 and TRBJ1-1, with D uncertain. CDR1 MNHEY and CDR2 SVGAGI come from the germline V gene. The CDR3 consists of 10 residues. V lost 10 bases to trimming and J lost 3 bases, with 6 bases between them. The CDR3 spells CATLYTEAFF. CDR3 nucleotides: TGTGCCACCTTATACACTGAAGCTTTCTTT.